This T cell receptor (beta chain) was captured in a study of T-cell memory formation after mild COVID-19. Study conclusions and caveats: In pre-infection memory, a portion of responding clones appeared, which suggested that cross-reactive memory joined.

TCRdb processed the 5' RACE reads anew with MiXCR; each CDR3 protein has one entry. The sample contains fewer than 250,000 distinct CDR3 sequences, around 25% of which appear only once. The germline V and J ends were trimmed by 2 bases and 5 bases, with 8 bases remaining between them. CDR3 length: 13 amino acids. Germline CDR1 reads SGHNT; CDR2 reads YYREEE (reference sequence). There are a few counts of this clonotype. What it binds is unknown. This receptor was identified in an adult woman who had mild COVID-19 (a few samples of this study predate the infection). Cell type and time point are not known. The V gene is TRBV5-4, the J gene TRBJ2-1, with TRBD1 as a possible D gene (5 bases). The sequenced sample was PBMCs or a T cell subset sorted from them (not recorded which). Here the CDR3 DNA reads TGTGCCAGCAGCTTAGGGGCGAACAATGAGCAGTTCTTC. It translates to CASSLGANNEQFF.